This TCR beta chain was sequenced in a study of blood T cells in healthy people across ages. Findings of the study overall: A roughly linear fall in TCR beta diversity per million T cells was seen with increasing age. There were more naive CD4+ cells and higher diversity in long-lived donors than in aged donors.

As regards this clonotype: Its antigen is undetermined. Mismatch with germline at one junction end may stem from a read error.

Using a J-beta primer mix together with a sample-barcoded 5' primer, a second PCR was run for roughly 6 to 11 cycles. Each cDNA molecule was tagged by a template-switch adaptor with 12 random nucleotides. TCRdb reanalysed the 5' RACE reads using MiXCR and keeps one entry per CDR3 protein. In the table there are about 680,000 distinct CDR3 sequences, roughly 49% of which are singletons. CDR3 length: 14 amino acids. This receptor was taken from an older woman in good health. Sequencing used blood. The rearrangement links TRBV12-3 or TRBV12-4 to TRBJ2-4; D may match TRBD1 or TRBD2 (6 bases each). CDR3 region: CANSLGAGHDIQYF. Here the CDR3 DNA reads TGTGCCAACAGTTTAGGGGCGGGACATGACATTCAGTACTTC.